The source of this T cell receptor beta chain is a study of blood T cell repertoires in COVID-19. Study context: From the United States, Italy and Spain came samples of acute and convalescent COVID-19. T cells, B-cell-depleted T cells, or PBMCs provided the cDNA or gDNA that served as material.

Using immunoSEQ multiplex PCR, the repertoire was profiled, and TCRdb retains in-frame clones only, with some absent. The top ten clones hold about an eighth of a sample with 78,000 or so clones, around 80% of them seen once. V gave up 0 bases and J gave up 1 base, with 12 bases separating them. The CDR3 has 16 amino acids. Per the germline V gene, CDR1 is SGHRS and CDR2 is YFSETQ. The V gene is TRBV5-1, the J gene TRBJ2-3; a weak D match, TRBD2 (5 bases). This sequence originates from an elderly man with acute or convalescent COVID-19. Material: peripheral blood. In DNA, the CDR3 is TGCGCCAGCAGCTTGGGGTCGAGCGGAGGCACAGATACGCAGTATTTT. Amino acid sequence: CASSLGSSGGTDTQYF.